The text below deals with one T cell receptor beta chain. Antigen: not known. Ranging in age from about 6 to 100, the donors were healthy Caucasian individuals from Russia. A second PCR of 7 to 11 cycles used a sample-barcoded 5' primer and a J-beta primer mix. A tag from a template-switch adaptor with 12 random nucleotides marked each cDNA molecule. TCRdb reprocessed the 5' RACE reads with MiXCR, giving one entry per CDR3 protein. Among 1.5 million to 2 million distinct CDR3 sequences, roughly 49% were seen once, and the ten largest hold 2.1%. This sample is drawn from a study of blood T cells in healthy people across ages. The study, taken as a whole, reports: Donor CMV status was unknown, possibly confounding expanded clonotype changes.

The CDR3 contains 15 residues. Germline CDR1 is SGHTA and CDR2 is FQGNSA. The V segment lost 1 base and the J segment 10 bases; nucleotides outside the gene matches: 7. Specimen: blood. The source is a middle-aged woman in good health. The chain is built from TRBV7-2 and TRBJ1-4; 9 nucleotides align to TRBD1. This chain's CDR3 is CASSLGGTGGGKLFF. DNA of the CDR3: TGTGCCAGCAGCTTAGGTGGTACAGGGGGCGGAAAACTGTTTTTT.